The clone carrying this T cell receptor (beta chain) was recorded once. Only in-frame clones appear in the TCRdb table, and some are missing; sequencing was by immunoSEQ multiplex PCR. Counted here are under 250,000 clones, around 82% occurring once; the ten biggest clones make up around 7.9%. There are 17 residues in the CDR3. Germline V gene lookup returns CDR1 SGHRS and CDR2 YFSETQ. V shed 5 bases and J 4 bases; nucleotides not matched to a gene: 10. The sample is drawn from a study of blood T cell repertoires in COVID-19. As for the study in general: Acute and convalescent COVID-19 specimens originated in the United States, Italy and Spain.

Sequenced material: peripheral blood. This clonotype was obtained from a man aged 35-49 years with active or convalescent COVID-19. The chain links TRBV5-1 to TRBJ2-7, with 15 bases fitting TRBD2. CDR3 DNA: TGCGCCAGCAGAGAAGCCGGGACTAGCGGGAGGTGGTACGAGCAGTACTTC. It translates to CASREAGTSGRWYEQYF.